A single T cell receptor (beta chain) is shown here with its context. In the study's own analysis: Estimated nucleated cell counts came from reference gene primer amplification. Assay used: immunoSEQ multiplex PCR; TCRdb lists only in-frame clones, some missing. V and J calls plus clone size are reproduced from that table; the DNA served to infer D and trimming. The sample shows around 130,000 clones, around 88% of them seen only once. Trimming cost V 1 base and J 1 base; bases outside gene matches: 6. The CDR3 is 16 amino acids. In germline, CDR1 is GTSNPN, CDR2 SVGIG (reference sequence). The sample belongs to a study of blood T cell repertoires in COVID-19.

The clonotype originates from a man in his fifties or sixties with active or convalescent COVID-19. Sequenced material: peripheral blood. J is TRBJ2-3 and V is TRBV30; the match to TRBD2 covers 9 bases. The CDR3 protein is CAWSGVAGARTDTQYF. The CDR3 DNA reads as TGTGCCTGGAGTGGGGTAGCGGGGGCCCGCACAGATACGCAGTATTTT. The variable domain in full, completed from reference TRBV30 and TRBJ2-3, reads SQTIHQWPATLVQPVGSPLSLECTVEGTSNPNLYWYRQAAGRGLQLLFYSVGIGQISSEVPQNLSASRPQDRQFILSSKKLLLSDSGFYLCAWSGVAGARTDTQYFGPGTRLTVL.